A single TCR beta chain is shown here with its context. What it binds is not known. This sample is part of a study of cytomegalovirus exposure and HLA in healthy donors. The PCR employed 60 Vbeta primers together with 13 Jbeta primers. Only in-frame clones appear in the TCRdb table, and some are missing; sequencing was by immunoSEQ multiplex PCR. The sample includes about 39,000 clones. Overall study results and limits: CMV serostatus stood as the only immune exposure information on hand.

The V end lost 6 bases, the J end lost 6 bases, and 12 bases lay between the germline ends. The CDR3 length is 13 residues. The germline V gene has CDR1 MGHDK and CDR2 SYGVNS. This cohort consisted of healthy bone marrow donors. The receptor was isolated from a woman aged 30 to 39 in good health and CMV-seropositive. The sequencing input was PBMCs. This chain connects TRBV25-1 to TRBJ2-1, with D perhaps matching TRBD2 (5 bases). The DNA of the CDR3 is TGTGCCAGCAGAGGCGCGGCGGGCAATGAGCAGTTCTTC. This sequence encodes CASRGAAGNEQFF.